This record concerns one T cell receptor (beta chain) sequence. Its antigen is still unknown. The method was immunoSEQ multiplex PCR; TCRdb's version includes in-frame clones alone and lacks a portion of them. The profile covers some 180,000 clones, with approximately 94% appearing a single time and under 2% taken by the ten largest. This specimen comes from a study of T cell responses to AZD1222 COVID-19 vaccine. This CDR3 is 17 amino acids long. V dropped 5 bases and J dropped 2; count of bases not matched to a gene: 13. Germline V gives CDR1 SGHAT, CDR2 FQNNGV. Second doses at about 4 or about 12 weeks were pooled. Findings and caveats of the study: None of the repertoires were sampled until the peak T cell response had passed. Vaccine-associated CD4 TCRs spanned spike, dominant at 160-218 and 743-854. Most donors were white British and more were female, and clonal diversity was possibly underestimated.

This clonotype was sampled from an adult who received the AZD1222 COVID-19 vaccine. The chain is built from TRBV11-2 and TRBJ2-7, with 9 bases identical to TRBD1. The material was peripheral blood, obtained 28 days after the second AZD1222 dose. The CDR3 DNA reads as TGTGCCAGCAGCCTAACTTCAGTGGGGACAGGGACCTACGAGCAGTACTTC. Protein sequence: CASSLTSVGTGTYEQYF.